These 27 T cell receptor beta chains came from one sample sequenced in a study of tumor-infiltrating lymphocytes in primary liver carcinoma. Scientists recovered RNA and DNA together from roughly 20-30 mg of unsorted bulk tissue. Starting material of 500 ng total RNA yielded TCR beta cDNA via a constant-region primer. Three nested multiplex PCR rounds, a slightly modified ARM-PCR method, built the TCR beta libraries. Two initial PCR rounds of approximately 10 cycles each paired TRBV1-TRBV30 forward primers with a C-beta reverse primer. TCRdb ran MiXCR on the multiplex PCR reads and lists one entry per CDR3 protein. Of around 29,000 distinct CDR3 sequences listed, roughly 77% were seen once; the top ten hold roughly 30%. The sequenced sample was liver tumor tissue from sampling region 3. Subset given: tumor region T3, left-lateral pole. Source of these receptors: a woman aged 25 to 39 with primary liver carcinoma and hepatitis B virus infection.

To note about this clonotype: Given the absence of the conserved phenylalanine or tryptophan at the CDR3 end, a read error is likely. The chain employs TRBV10-2 and TRBJ2-1; possible D gene TRBD2, 6 bases. Germline-derived CDR1 and CDR2 are WSHSY and SAAADI. This CDR3 is 12 amino acids long. This chain's CDR3 is CVSREAGGEQFL. The CDR3 coding sequence is TGCGTCAGTAGGGAGGCGGGTGGGGAGCAGTTCCTC.

This clonotype rates as medium-sized. A clone one base away is much larger, so this may be a read error. The chain couples TRBV11-2 to TRBJ1-1; the D gene is possibly TRBD1 (5 bases). Germline V gene sequence: CDR1 SGHAT, CDR2 FQNNGV. The CDR3 runs to 14 residues. V lost 6 bases to trimming and J lost 6 bases, with 17 bases between them. CDR3 residues: CASRYTEGRAEAFF. Here the CDR3 DNA reads TGTGCCAGCAGATATACAGAGGGGAGGGCTGAAGCTTTCTTT.

This clonotype was seen a single time. A much larger clonotype is one base distant, so this may be a read error. CDR3 coding DNA: TGTGCCAGCAATTTAGACGGGGGGGCAGGGTCTCAGCCCCAGCATTTT. Its translation: CASNLDGGAGSQPQHF. The chain recombines TRBV12-3 or TRBV12-4 with TRBJ1-5; D might be TRBD1 (6 bases). The CDR3 is 16 residues long.

The chain links TRBV11-2 to TRBJ2-7; 8 bases map to TRBD2. Per the germline V gene, CDR1 is SGHAT and CDR2 is FQNNGV. The CDR3 has 18 residues. Trimming at V came to 1 base and at J to 6 bases, leaving 17 bases not matched to a gene. The CDR3: CASSLGLRGTSGRSEQYF. CDR3 nucleotide sequence: TGTGCCAGCAGCTTAGGCCTAAGAGGGACTAGTGGGAGGAGCGAGCAGTACTTC.

Comment on this clonotype: A junction end diverges from the germline sequence, so it may reflect a read error. This sequence joins TRBV7-9 and TRBJ2-3; D may be TRBD2 (6 bases). The CDR3 covers 16 residues. Germline V gene sequence: CDR1 SEHNR, CDR2 FQNEAQ (reference sequence). CDR3 coding DNA: TGTACCAGCAGCTTATTTGTGGGAGGTTTCACAGATACGCAGTATTTT. Protein product: CTSSLFVGGFTDTQYF.

A note on this clonotype: An end of the junction differs from the germline gene, which may be a read error. The rearrangement links TRBV6-5 to TRBJ2-1; D perhaps matches TRBD2 (6 bases). The CDR3 is 14 amino acids. Germline values: CDR1 MNHEY, CDR2 SVGAGI. The DNA for the CDR3 is TGTGCCAGCAGTTCACTAGCTTCCTATAATGAGGAGTTCTTC. Encoded protein: CASSSLASYNEEFF.

This clonotype was seen just once. The chain is built from TRBV6-1 and TRBJ1-2; D gene uncertain. V was trimmed by 2 bases and J by 12 bases, leaving 31 bases between them. The CDR3 length is 18 residues. From germline, CDR1 is MNHNS and CDR2 SASEGT. The CDR3 DNA follows: TGTGCCAGCAGTGAACGGTTCCTGGTCCTTAGATCTAGCTACGGCCACACCTTC. Its translation: CASSERFLVLRSSYGHTF.

In its sample, this clonotype was seen many times. J is TRBJ2-1 and V is TRBV11-1; 11 nucleotides agree with TRBD2. Germline lookup yields CDR1 SGHAT and CDR2 FQDESV (reference sequence). The CDR3 is 18 residues long. The ends lost 2 bases at V and 5 bases at J; junction bases unmatched: 11. CDR3 in amino acids: CASSLSPASGRFDNEQFF. In nucleotides, the CDR3 is TGTGCCAGCAGCTTAAGTCCGGCTAGCGGGAGGTTCGACAATGAGCAGTTCTTC.

About this clonotype: It may be a read error: a sequence one base away is much more abundant. This chain links TRBV7-3 with TRBJ2-1, with 11 bases matching TRBD2. CDR3 length: 17 amino acids. CDR1 is SGHTA and CDR2 is FQGTGA in the germline V gene. V trimming: 2 bases; J trimming: 6 bases; junction bases outside the gene matches: 9. For the CDR3, the DNA is TGTGCCAGCAGCTTAGGTTTGATAGCGGGAGGGTTCAATGAGCAGTTCTTC. Translating it yields CASSLGLIAGGFNEQFF.

As for this clonotype: A read error may account for a junction end that differs from germline. The chain joins TRBV6-5 to TRBJ2-5, with 10 bases lining up with TRBD1. This CDR3 is 13 amino acids long. From germline, CDR1 is MNHEY and CDR2 SVGAGI. The CDR3 DNA reads TGTACCAGCAGTAACGACAGGGGGCTGACCCAATACTTC. This codes for CTSSNDRGLTQYF.

To note about this clonotype: This CDR3 is missing its conserved last phenylalanine or tryptophan, likely due to a read error. The chain recombines TRBV11-3 with TRBJ2-1; 7 bases fit TRBD2. The CDR3 sequence is 15 residues long. The germline gives CDR1 SGHNT, CDR2 YENEEA. CDR3 residues: CASIRLVGGGYEQFL. CDR3 bases: TGCGCCAGCATCCGACTAGTGGGGGGGGGGTATGAGCAGTTCCTC.

In this sample, this clonotype turned up a few times. Because it lacks the conserved phenylalanine or tryptophan at the end, this CDR3 is likely a read error. This chain connects TRBV4-3 to TRBJ2-3; D is ambiguous. Germline V lookup: CDR1 LGHNA, CDR2 YSLEER. The V end lost 3 bases, the J end lost 7 bases, and 26 bases lay between the germline ends. This CDR3 region has 18 residues. This CDR3 reads CASSQSVWLGDPDNTQYL. CDR3 DNA: TGCGCCAGCAGCCAGTCGGTCTGGCTGGGTGATCCCGACAATACGCAGTATCTT.

Notes on this clonotype: The conserved closing phenylalanine or tryptophan is absent in this CDR3, likely reflecting a read error. V gene TRBV11-3 combines with J gene TRBJ1-1, with unresolved D. This CDR3 spans 14 amino acids. V lost 10 bases and J lost 0, with 15 bases in between. The germline V gene has CDR1 SGHNT and CDR2 YENEEA. DNA for the CDR3: TGTGCCAAAAGCCAGGACGGCCTGAACACTGAAGCTTTCATT. Its translation is CAKSQDGLNTEAFI.

This clonotype was detected ten times or more. At one boundary the junction diverges from the germline segment, which might be a read error. The rearrangement links TRBV11-2 to TRBJ2-7; possibly TRBD1 or TRBD2 for D (6 bases each). Germline-derived CDR1 and CDR2 are SGHAT and FQNNGV. The CDR3 is 11 amino acids. In nucleotides, the CDR3 is TGTGCCAGCGGCCAAGGGGGGAGGCAGTATTTC. Translating gives CASGQGGRQYF.

The V and J genes are TRBV11-3 and TRBJ2-3, with D uncertain. The CDR3 covers 14 residues. Germline-derived CDR1 and CDR2 are SGHNT and YENEEA. Between the trimmed V and J ends, which lost 5 bases and 6 bases, there was a span of 15 bases. The CDR3 DNA is TGTGCCAGCAGCATTTGCGGCCCCACGGATACGCAGTATTTT. Protein: CASSICGPTDTQYF.

Details on this clonotype: A much larger clone is a single base away; this may be a read error. Lacking the conserved final phenylalanine or tryptophan, this CDR3 likely reflects a read error. V and J are TRBV14 and TRBJ2-7; D perhaps matches TRBD2 (6 bases). This CDR3 has 14 amino acids. V gave up 3 bases and J gave up 4 bases, with 13 bases separating them. Germline loops: CDR1 SGHDN, CDR2 FVKESK. This CDR3 reads CASSHRDFGYEQYL. The CDR3 DNA reads as TGTGCCAGCAGCCACCGGGACTTTGGGTACGAGCAGTACCTC.

The V call is TRBV10-1, the J call TRBJ2-2; possibly TRBD1 or TRBD2 for D (5 bases each). This CDR3 has 13 residues. Germline lookup yields CDR1 WNHNN and CDR2 SYGVQD (reference sequence). The ends were cut back, 6 bases at V and 17 bases at J, with 22 bases in the middle. The DNA of the CDR3 is TGCGCCAGCAGAGAACGAAACACCGGGGACCTCTTTTTT. Protein sequence: CASRERNTGDLFF.

This clonotype has at least ten counts. The chain combines TRBV28 with TRBJ2-7, with 7 bases matching TRBD1. The CDR3 sequence is 15 residues long. The V gene's germline CDR1 is MDHEN and CDR2 SYDVKM. V was pared by 4 bases and J by 2 bases, with 8 bases of the junction left unmatched. CDR3 amino acids: CASSSTGKTTYEQYF. DNA of the CDR3: TGTGCCAGCAGTTCGACAGGGAAAACTACCTACGAGCAGTACTTC.

This clonotype was seen many times. This chain uses TRBV7-2 with TRBJ2-5, with D perhaps matching TRBD2 (6 bases). Trimming shortened V by 0 bases and J by 5 bases, and 10 bases separated the two germline ends. Germline CDR1 and CDR2: SGHTA and FQGNSA. The CDR3 runs 14 residues. The CDR3: CASSLAGRSETQYF. CDR3 DNA: TGTGCCAGCAGCTTAGCGGGGAGGTCTGAGACCCAGTACTTC.

This clonotype was recorded at least ten times. This chain joins TRBV4-1 and TRBJ1-1; 7 bases align to TRBD1. V shed 4 bases and J 4 bases; nucleotides not matched to a gene: 6. The CDR3 runs 14 residues. Looked up from germline, CDR1 is MGHRA and CDR2 is YSYEKL. CDR3 loop: CASSPRQGGTEAFF. CDR3 bases: TGCGCCAGCAGCCCGCGACAGGGAGGCACTGAAGCTTTCTTT.

This clonotype was detected a few times. One base away lies a much larger clone, so this may be a sequencing read error. The chain couples TRBV11-3 to TRBJ2-3; D remains ambiguous. CDR1 SGHNT and CDR2 YENEEA come from the germline V gene. CDR3 size: 16 residues. In DNA, the CDR3 is TGTGCCAGCAGCTTAGATCATATTCAGTTCACAGATATGCAGTATTTT. As protein: CASSLDHIQFTDMQYF. Combining the CDR3 with reference TRBV11-3 and TRBJ2-3 gives the whole variable domain EAGVVQSPRYKIIEKKQPVAFWCNPISGHNTLYWYLQNLGQGPELLIRYENEEAVDDSQLPKDRFSAERLKGVDSTLKIQPAELGDSAVYLCASSLDHIQFTDMQYFGPGTRLTVL.

About this clonotype: This sequence may be a read error, since a much larger clone differs from it by one base. The V and J genes are TRBV10-3 and TRBJ2-1; 7 bases line up with TRBD1. V was pared by 0 bases and J by 0 bases, with 11 bases of the junction left unmatched. The CDR3 length is 19 residues. Germline CDR1 is ENHRY and CDR2 is SYGVKD. CDR3: CAISESKQGTKASYNEQFF. The CDR3 DNA sequence: TGTGCCATCAGTGAGTCCAAACAGGGGACAAAAGCCTCCTACAATGAGCAGTTCTTC.

The chain links TRBV28 to TRBJ1-2; D perhaps matches TRBD1 (5 bases). The CDR3 extends over 14 amino acids. In germline, CDR1 is MDHEN, CDR2 SYDVKM. V lost 1 base and J 10 bases, leaving 16 bases between the germline ends. The CDR3 loop reads CASSLSGQGSDYTF. Written as DNA, the CDR3 is TGTGCCAGCAGTTTATCGGGTCAGGGATCTGACTACACCTTC.

This clonotype has a count of ten or more. The chain uses TRBV5-1 and TRBJ2-7; TRBD1 matches at 11 bases. The germline V gene encodes CDR1 SGHRS and CDR2 YFSETQ. The CDR3 length is 13 residues. The V gene end was trimmed by 3 bases and the J gene end by 4 bases; junction bases not matched to a gene: 0. The CDR3 nucleotides are TGCGCCAGCAGCTGGGACAGGGGGTACGAGCAGTACTTC. It specifies CASSWDRGYEQYF.

This clonotype is medium-sized in the sample. V usage is TRBV4-1 and J usage is TRBJ2-7, with D perhaps TRBD2 (5 bases). Per the germline V gene, CDR1 is MGHRA and CDR2 is YSYEKL. The CDR3 length is 14 residues. Trimming took 2 bases from V and 5 from J, leaving 13 bases between them. The CDR3 coding sequence is TGCGCCAGCAGCCAACGGGGTTCAGCGAACGAGCAGTACTTC. Translating gives CASSQRGSANEQYF.

About this clonotype itself: At one of its ends the junction is not consistent with the germline gene, which may arise from a read error. V is TRBV11-2 and J is TRBJ2-1; no clear D. Germline assignment: CDR1 SGHAT and CDR2 FQNNGV. The CDR3 is made up of 15 amino acids. Here the CDR3 DNA reads TGTGCCAGCAGCTTAGATGGTAGCTCCTACAGTGAGCTGTTCTTC. It specifies CASSLDGSSYSELFF.

A few counts support this clonotype. This may be a read error: a much more frequent sequence differs by one nucleotide. The J gene is TRBJ2-2, the V gene TRBV29-1, with TRBD2 as a possible D gene (6 bases). The CDR3 is 12 amino acids. Germline-derived CDR1 and CDR2 are SQVTM and ANQGSEA. The V end was cut by 8 bases, the J end by 6 bases, with 13 bases between. CDR3 in amino acids: CSIGWGAGELFF. In DNA, the CDR3 is TGCAGCATTGGGTGGGGGGCCGGGGAGCTGTTTTTT.